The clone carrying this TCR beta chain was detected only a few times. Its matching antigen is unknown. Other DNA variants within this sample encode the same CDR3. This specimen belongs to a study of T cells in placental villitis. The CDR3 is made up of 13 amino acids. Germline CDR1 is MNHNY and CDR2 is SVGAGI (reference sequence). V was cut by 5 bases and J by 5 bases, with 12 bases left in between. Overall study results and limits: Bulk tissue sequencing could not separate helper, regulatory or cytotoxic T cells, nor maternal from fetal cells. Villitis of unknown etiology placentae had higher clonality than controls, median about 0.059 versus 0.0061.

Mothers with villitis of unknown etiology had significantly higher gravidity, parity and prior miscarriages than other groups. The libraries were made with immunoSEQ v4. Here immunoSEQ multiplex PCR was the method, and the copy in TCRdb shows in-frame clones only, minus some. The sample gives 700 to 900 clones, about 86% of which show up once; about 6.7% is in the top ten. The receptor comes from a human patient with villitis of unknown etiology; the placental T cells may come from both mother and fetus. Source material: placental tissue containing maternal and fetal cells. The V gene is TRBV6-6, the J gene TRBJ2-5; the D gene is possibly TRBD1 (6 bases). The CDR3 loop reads CASSGTSGETQYF. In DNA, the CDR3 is TGTGCCAGCAGTGGGACATCGGGGGAGACCCAGTACTTC.